The source of this T cell receptor (beta chain) is a study of post-analysis software for immune sequencing data. Study summary: Recorded disease courses covered relapsing-remitting, secondary progressive and progressive-relapsing multiple sclerosis. Some patients had no subtype annotation.

cDNA libraries of TCR beta carried unique molecular identifiers. TCRdb re-analysed the PCR reads in MiXCR, keeping a single row per CDR3 protein. The sample carries about 820,000 distinct CDR3 sequences, roughly half recorded once. This clonotype was observed a handful of times. The sequence came from a girl between 5 and 17 years old with multiple sclerosis. The sample comprised blood.

The CDR3 reads CSVEEALNYGYTF. The CDR3 region has the DNA TGCAGCGTTGAAGAGGCCCTTAACTATGGCTACACCTTC. The chain uses TRBV29-1 and TRBJ1-2; no firm D call. The CDR3 consists of 13 residues. CDR1 and CDR2 (germline): SQVTM, ANQGSEA. V was trimmed by 0 bases and J by 1 base, leaving 6 bases between them.